The 17 T cell receptor beta chains reported below all come from one sample, sequenced in a study of cytotoxic CD8 clonotypes in ibrutinib-treated CLL (dated by TCRdb to 2020 to 2023). In the paper's terms, the time point label means: 12 to 13 months on ibrutinib. Receptor libraries were prepared by the immunoSEQ multiplex PCR assay. TCRdb took over this immuneACCESS table, retaining in-frame rearrangements with V and J assigned. Such tables are incomplete; in checked studies, under half of the missing clones stem from an unresolved V gene, and the remainder is unexplained. The table for this sample lists tens of thousands of clones; over 75% of them were counted only once. The ten top clones hold around 3.1% of the sample. The sequencing here drew on PBMCs, taken after 12 months of ibrutinib treatment. The receptors were sampled from a human donor with chronic lymphocytic leukemia.

This chain uses TRBV11-2 with TRBJ1-3, with 8 bases fitting TRBD1. The length of the CDR3 is 16 residues. Germline CDR1 is SGHAT and CDR2 is FQNNGV. V shed 0 bases, J shed 2 bases, and the junction held 3 bases outside the gene matches. CDR3 in amino acids: CASSLDQGAAGNTIYF. The CDR3 DNA sequence: TGTGCCAGCAGCTTAGATCAGGGGGCCGCTGGAAACACCATATATTTT. Together with reference TRBV11-2 and TRBJ1-3, the CDR3 gives the full variable domain: EAGVAQSPRYKIIEKRQSVAFWCNPISGHATLYWYQQILGQGPKLLIQFQNNGVVDDSQLPKDRFSAERLKGVDSTLKIQPAKLEDSAVYLCASSLDQGAAGNTIYFGEGSWLTVV.

This chain links TRBV19 with TRBJ2-6; D is unclear. Germline CDR1 LNHDA, CDR2 SQIVND (reference sequence). V shed 3 bases and J shed 0 bases, with 9 bases lying between them. This CDR3 has 16 amino acids. The CDR3 here is CASSISGSSGANVLTF. CDR3 bases: TGTGCCAGTAGTATTTCTGGCAGCTCTGGGGCCAACGTCCTGACTTTC.

This chain links TRBV5-1 with TRBJ2-5; no firm D call. Trimming took 0 bases from V and 3 from J, leaving 6 bases between them. CDR1 SGHRS and CDR2 YFSETQ come from the germline V gene. The CDR3 loop spans 13 amino acids. DNA of the CDR3: TGCGCCAGCAGCTTGGGCATAGAAGAGACCCAGTACTTC. This codes for CASSLGIEETQYF. Based on the CDR3 plus reference TRBV5-1 and TRBJ2-5, the full variable domain is KAGVTQTPRYLIKTRGQQVTLSCSPISGHRSVSWYQQTPGQGLQFLFEYFSETQRNKGNFPGRFSGRQFSNSRSEMNVSTLELGDSALYLCASSLGIEETQYFGPGTRLLVL.

The chain couples TRBV5-1 to TRBJ2-1, with TRBD2 matching 10 bases. The germline V gene has CDR1 SGHRS and CDR2 YFSETQ. The CDR3 consists of 15 residues. V lost 7 bases to trimming and J lost 4 bases; unmatched junction nucleotides: 8. CDR3 protein: CASGLLAGIYNEQFF. The CDR3 DNA follows: TGCGCCAGCGGATTACTAGCGGGAATTTACAATGAGCAGTTCTTC.

The chain combines TRBV7-9 with TRBJ2-1; TRBD2 matches 16 bases. The CDR3 consists of 15 residues. J lost 12 bases, V lost 5 bases, and 7 bases had no gene match. Germline CDR1 is SEHNR and CDR2 is FQNEAQ (reference sequence). This CDR3 is CASSGGTSGRDGQFF. The DNA of the CDR3 is TGTGCCAGCAGCGGTGGGACTAGCGGGAGGGACGGGCAGTTCTTC.

For this clone: At one boundary the junction diverges from the germline segment, which might be a read error. The gene calls are TRBV11-3 and TRBJ2-2; 11 nucleotides agree with TRBD1. The CDR3 has 17 residues. Germline assignment: CDR1 SGHNT and CDR2 YENEEA. CDR3 region: CASSRRDRGSKTGELFF. DNA of the CDR3: TGTGCCAGCAGCCGCCGGGACAGGGGGTCGAAAACCGGGGAGCTGTTTTTT.

The V call is TRBV5-4, the J call TRBJ1-3, with 7 positions matching TRBD1. V trimming: 1 base; J trimming: 5 bases; junction bases outside the gene matches: 12. The germline V gene has CDR1 SGHNT and CDR2 YYREEE (reference sequence). There are 17 residues in the CDR3. The CDR3 bases are TGTGCCAGCAGCTTGATGTCTAGACAGGGTTTTAGAAACACCATATATTTT. Amino acids: CASSLMSRQGFRNTIYF.

V and J are TRBV7-2 and TRBJ1-2; 8 bases are shared with TRBD1. Looked up from germline, CDR1 is SGHTA and CDR2 is FQGNSA. The CDR3 runs to 14 residues. V lost 1 base to trimming and J lost 6 bases; unmatched junction nucleotides: 4. The CDR3 DNA reads as TGTGCCAGCAGCTTAGAGAGACAGGGGCATGGCTACACCTTC. It encodes CASSLERQGHGYTF.

The chain employs TRBV5-1 and TRBJ2-2; the D gene is possibly TRBD2 (6 bases). The CDR3 has 14 amino acids. Trimming left V 4 bases short and J 3 bases short, with 10 bases between. CDR1 is SGHRS and CDR2 is YFSETQ in the germline V gene. CDR3 amino acids: CASSRTTYTGELFF. The CDR3 DNA reads as TGCGCCAGCAGCAGGACTACCTACACCGGGGAGCTGTTTTTT.

This clone was observed a few times. The V call is TRBV2, the J call TRBJ1-5, with D tentatively TRBD1 (5 bases). CDR1 SNHLY and CDR2 FYNNEI come from the germline V gene. Trimming took off 2 bases at V and 6 bases at J, with 11 bases between the two ends. The CDR3 loop spans 14 amino acids. The CDR3 loop is CASSESQGGQPQHF. CDR3 sequence (DNA): TGTGCCAGCAGTGAATCGCAGGGTGGTCAGCCCCAGCATTTT. Combining the CDR3 with reference TRBV2 and TRBJ1-5 gives the whole variable domain EPEVTQTPSHQVTQMGQEVILRCVPISNHLYFYWYRQILGQKVEFLVSFYNNEISEKSEIFDDQFSVERPDGSNFTLKIRSTKLEDSAMYFCASSESQGGQPQHFGDGTRLSIL.

This chain joins TRBV28 and TRBJ2-7; D gene uncertain. V was shortened by 3 bases and J by 4 bases, with 10 bases between the two germline ends. Germline CDR1 reads MDHEN; CDR2 reads SYDVKM. The CDR3 is 13 amino acids. The CDR3 nucleotides are TGTGCCAGCAGTTTCTCTAATCGGTACGAGCAGTACTTC. Protein sequence: CASSFSNRYEQYF.

V is TRBV19 and J is TRBJ2-3, with 12 bases lining up with TRBD2. The CDR3 spans 15 residues. The germline V gene has CDR1 LNHDA and CDR2 SQIVND (reference sequence). J was trimmed by 0 bases and V by 11 bases; bases with no gene match: 6. CDR3: CASKLAGGSTDTQYF. For the CDR3, the DNA is TGTGCCTCCAAACTAGCGGGAGGAAGCACAGATACGCAGTATTTT.

The chain employs TRBV12-5 and TRBJ2-1; tentatively, D is TRBD1 or TRBD2 (5 bases each). Germline V gene lookup returns CDR1 LGHNT and CDR2 FRNRAP. This CDR3 has 14 residues. V lost 4 bases and J lost 5, with 12 bases in between. Written as DNA, the CDR3 is TGTGCTAGTGGTTCCCGGGACGGACACAATGAGCAGTTCTTC. As protein: CASGSRDGHNEQFF.

The J gene is TRBJ2-7, the V gene TRBV5-1; D perhaps matches TRBD2 (5 bases). V was shortened by 6 bases and J by 5 bases, with 15 bases between the two germline ends. Germline V lookup: CDR1 SGHRS, CDR2 YFSETQ. The CDR3 loop spans 13 amino acids. CDR3 residues: CASNGVAFNEQYF. DNA of the CDR3: TGCGCCAGCAACGGGGTCGCGTTCAACGAGCAGTACTTC.

This sequence joins TRBV7-3 and TRBJ2-5; 7 bases are a match to TRBD2. The CDR3 runs 15 residues. Looked up from germline, CDR1 is SGHTA and CDR2 is FQGTGA. V lost 6 bases to trimming and J lost 5 bases; unmatched junction nucleotides: 12. This CDR3 is CASRLHGAGEETQYF. CDR3 DNA sequence: TGTGCCAGCAGACTACATGGGGCGGGGGAGGAGACCCAGTACTTC.

The chain joins TRBV5-1 to TRBJ2-1; 9 bases match TRBD2. Looked up from germline, CDR1 is SGHRS and CDR2 is YFSETQ. The junction had 13 bases not matched to a gene; V was cut back by 3 bases and J by 0 bases. The CDR3 contains 19 residues. The DNA of the CDR3 is TGCGCCAGCAGCTCCGTTGGGACTAGCAGAACACACTCCTACAATGAGCAGTTCTTC. Its protein product is CASSSVGTSRTHSYNEQFF.

The CDR3 reads CATKYGLSADTQYF. Here the CDR3 DNA reads TGCGCCACAAAATATGGGCTCTCCGCAGATACGCAGTATTTT. This chain connects TRBV5-1 to TRBJ2-3; no reliable D call. V was clipped by 9 bases and J by 4 bases, with 18 bases between them. The CDR3 covers 14 residues. Germline V gene data show CDR1 as SGHRS and CDR2 as YFSETQ. The variable domain in full, with the rest retrieved from reference TRBV5-1 and TRBJ2-3, is KAGVTQTPRYLIKTRGQQVTLSCSPISGHRSVSWYQQTPGQGLQFLFEYFSETQRNKGNFPGRFSGRQFSNSRSEMNVSTLELGDSALYLCATKYGLSADTQYFGPGTRLTVL.